These T cell receptor beta chains were read from a single sample in a study of blood T cell repertoires in COVID-19. Measured with immunoSEQ multiplex PCR; TCRdb has only the in-frame clones, and not every one. The repertoire holds around 200,000 clones, approximately 91% seen once, with around 1.1% in the top ten. Sample: peripheral blood. The receptors were sampled from a man between 25 and 39 years old with acute or convalescent COVID-19. The CDR3 runs from the conserved cysteine through the conserved F or W. Each record gives: CDR3 length, J gene, clone size, V gene, D gene, CDR3 DNA, CDR3 protein. D genes are given only for firm matches. Clone size, where shown, is once, few, many, or a class for clones that have expanded.

15,TRBJ2-2,.,TRBV5-4,.,TGTGCCAGCAGCTCACGGACTGCGAACACCGGGGAGCTGTTTTTT,CASSSRTANTGELFF
16,TRBJ1-4,.,TRBV7-9,.,TGTGCCAGCAGCCCCCGGGGGTTTGCAACTAATGAAAAACTGTTTTTT,CASSPRGFATNEKLFF
14,TRBJ1-1,.,TRBV28,.,TGTGCCAGCAGTTCGCAGGGGTGGGCCACTGAAGCTTTCTTT,CASSSQGWATEAFF
18,TRBJ2-6,.,TRBV7-9,TRBD1,TGTGCCAGCAGCACTGGGACAGGGGTGGTGTCTGGGGCCAACGTCCTGACTTTC,CASSTGTGVVSGANVLTF
17,TRBJ1-1,.,TRBV18,TRBD1,TGTGCCAGCTCACCACGAAAGGGGGCAGGGAGAGGCACTGAAGCTTTCTTT,CASSPRKGAGRGTEAFF
19,TRBJ2-1,.,TRBV9,TRBD2,TGTGCCAGCAGCGCGCAGCCCGGGACTAGCGGAAGCTCCTACAATGAGCAGTTCTTC,CASSAQPGTSGSSYNEQFF
15,TRBJ2-3,.,TRBV9,TRBD1,TGTGCCAGCAGCGTTGAGGGGGCAAGCACAGATACGCAGTATTTT,CASSVEGASTDTQYF
18,TRBJ2-1,.,TRBV4-1,TRBD2,TGCGCCAGCAGCCAAGCGCCCATCCGCGGGGGGCTCTACAATGAGCAGTTCTTC,CASSQAPIRGGLYNEQFF
14,TRBJ2-1,.,TRBV7-9,.,TGTGCCAGCAGCCCAGACGGGGGCTACAATGAGCAGTTCTTC,CASSPDGGYNEQFF
14,TRBJ2-7,few,TRBV4-2,TRBD2,TGTGCCAGCAGCCAAGAACTAGCGGGAGACGAGCAGTACTTC,CASSQELAGDEQYF
15,TRBJ2-7,.,TRBV3-1/TRBV3-2,TRBD2,TGTGCCAGCAGCCAGGGGGAGCGGGGCTCCTACGAGCAGTACTTC,CASSQGERGSYEQYF
18,TRBJ1-6,.,TRBV11-2,.,TGTGCCAGCAGCTTAGATCTCGCTAGGAGCTCCTATAATTCACCCCTCCACTTT,CASSLDLARSSYNSPLHF
16,TRBJ1-2,.,TRBV7-9,TRBD1,TGTGCCAGCAGCTTATTAGGGGACAGGGTCAACTATGGCTACACCTTC,CASSLLGDRVNYGYTF
18,TRBJ2-1,.,TRBV28,TRBD2,TGTGCCAGCAGTTTGGGACTAGCGGGAGAGGGATTCTACAATGAGCAGTTCTTC,CASSLGLAGEGFYNEQFF
15,TRBJ1-6,.,TRBV7-9,.,TGTGCCAGCAGCTTCGACACAGGGCTTTTGGCACCCCTCCACTTT,CASSFDTGLLAPLHF
16,TRBJ1-5,.,TRBV6-1,TRBD1,TGTGCCAGCAGTGGTCAGGGGGCGCGTAGCAATCAGCCCCAGCATTTT,CASSGQGARSNQPQHF
12,TRBJ1-2,.,TRBV7-8,.,TGTGCCAGCCAGCTAGGGGGGGGAGGCTACACCTTC,CASQLGGGGYTF
13,TRBJ1-6,.,TRBV6-5,TRBD1,TGTGCCAGCAGCACCCGGGACAGCGGTTCGCTCCACTTT,CASSTRDSGSLHF
14,TRBJ2-4,.,TRBV6-1,.,TGTGCCAGCAGTCAGGAAGGGGTCAAAAACATTCAGTACTTC,CASSQEGVKNIQYF
14,TRBJ1-4,.,TRBV30,.,TGTGCCTGGAGAAAGACTAGGTCGGATGAAAAACTGTTTTTT,CAWRKTRSDEKLFF
14,TRBJ1-2,few,TRBV5-1,.,TGCGCCAGCAGCTCGTCCCGGGACATTTATGGCTACACCTTC,CASSSSRDIYGYTF
17,TRBJ1-6,.,TRBV27,.,TGTGCCAGCAGCCTGTCGTCCCAGGGCTCCTATAATTCACCCCTCCACTTT,CASSLSSQGSYNSPLHF
16,TRBJ2-2,.,TRBV7-2,.,TGTGCCAGCAGCTTAGAACTAGGACTTAACACCGGGGAGCTGTTTTTT,CASSLELGLNTGELFF
21,TRBJ1-1,.,TRBV23-1,.,TGCGCCAGCAGTCAATCCCCCCCTAAAGGTTCACAGTCTTGGAATTACACTGAAGCTTTCTTT,CASSQSPPKGSQSWNYTEAFF
15,TRBJ1-4,.,TRBV2,.,TGTGCCGGAAATGATCGGCAGGCGGGGAGTGAAAAACTGTTTTTT,CAGNDRQAGSEKLFF
16,TRBJ1-1,.,TRBV5-1,TRBD1,TGCGCCAGCAGCATTAGTCCGGGACAGTGGAACACTGAAGCTTTCTTT,CASSISPGQWNTEAFF
13,TRBJ1-5,.,TRBV5-1,.,TGCGCCAGCAGCTTTAGCGGGAATCAGCCCCAGCATTTT,CASSFSGNQPQHF
14,TRBJ2-5,.,TRBV3-1/TRBV3-2,TRBD2,TGTGCCAGCAGCTCCGGAGCACTAGCGGGGGGTTCTTACTTC,CASSSGALAGGSYF
22,TRBJ1-5,.,TRBV15,TRBD1,TGTGCCACCAGCAGAGCTGCGAAACAAAAAACCGGGACAGGTTATAGCAATCAGCCCCAGCATTTT,CATSRAAKQKTGTGYSNQPQHF
12,TRBJ1-2,.,TRBV6-5,TRBD1,TGTGCCAGCAGTAGGACAGGGAAAGGCTACACCTTC,CASSRTGKGYTF
12,TRBJ2-7,.,TRBV5-5,.,TGTGCCAGCAGCTTCGGACAGTACGAGCAGTACTTC,CASSFGQYEQYF
14,TRBJ1-2,.,TRBV2,TRBD1,TGTGCCAGCACCGGGGACAGGGGGCGAGATGGCTACACCTTC,CASTGDRGRDGYTF
16,TRBJ2-2,.,TRBV5-4,.,TGTGCCAGCAGCCCGGCGGGTCGGGAGAACACCGGGGAGCTGTTTTTT,CASSPAGRENTGELFF
15,TRBJ1-5,.,TRBV4-1,TRBD1,TGCGCCAGCAGCCCGGAGGGACAGGGCAGTCAGCCCCAGCATTTT,CASSPEGQGSQPQHF
16,TRBJ2-7,.,TRBV7-8,.,TGTGCCAGCAGCTTAGCAATAGGAGGGCAGCCCTACGAGCAGTACTTC,CASSLAIGGQPYEQYF
15,TRBJ1-1,.,TRBV11-2,.,TGTGCCAGCAGCTTAGCAGACAGCTTGAACACTGAAGCTTTCTTT,CASSLADSLNTEAFF
16,TRBJ1-5,once,TRBV28,.,TGTGCCAGCAGTTTATCCGGGAAGTTCGGAATGGAGCCCCAGCATTTT,CASSLSGKFGMEPQHF